A selection of T cell receptor beta chains follows, all from one sample in a study of T cell responses to AZD1222 COVID-19 vaccine. The protocol was immunoSEQ multiplex PCR, while the TCRdb copy is restricted to in-frame clones and leaves out a portion. This sample carries over 90,000 clones, approximately 90% of them seen once, and the ten largest clones take 9.5% to 13%. Sample: peripheral blood, taken 28 days after the second AZD1222 dose. These TCRs come from an adult who received the AZD1222 COVID-19 vaccine. Each CDR3 is given with its conserved first and last residue. A D gene is named only where the DNA matches it firmly. For some rows the clone size is stated as once, few or many, or as a class when expanded; others skip it.

TRBJ1-1	.	.	TRBV2	CATDSPNTEAFF	TGTGCCACAGACAGCCCGAACACTGAAGCTTTCTTT
TRBJ2-3	TRBD2	.	TRBV28	CASSLAGGPVGDTQYF	TGTGCCAGCAGTTTAGCGGGAGGGCCAGTAGGGGATACGCAGTATTTT
TRBJ1-1	.	few	TRBV4-1	CASSQDSITTEAFF	TGCGCCAGCAGCCAAGATTCAATCACCACTGAAGCTTTCTTT
TRBJ2-3	TRBD1	.	TRBV6-5	CATSGQGWSDTQYF	TGTGCCACCTCGGGACAGGGTTGGTCAGATACGCAGTATTTT
TRBJ2-7	TRBD1	.	TRBV7-2	CASSPRQGYYEQYF	TGTGCCAGCAGCCCGCGACAGGGGTACTACGAGCAGTACTTC
TRBJ1-3	TRBD1	.	TRBV18	CASSPSGTVGNTIYF	TGTGCCAGCTCACCTTCCGGGACAGTAGGAAACACCATATATTTT
TRBJ1-1	.	.	TRBV11-3	CASSADLAEAFF	TGTGCCAGCAGTGCTGATCTCGCTGAAGCTTTCTTT
TRBJ2-7	.	once	TRBV19	CASSIAVSYEQYF	TGTGCCAGTAGTATCGCTGTATCCTACGAGCAGTACTTC
TRBJ2-1	TRBD2	few	TRBV28	CASSLIAGDEQFF	TGTGCCAGCAGTTTAATAGCGGGAGATGAGCAGTTCTTC
TRBJ1-1	.	once	TRBV11-1	CASSSRTGYTEAFF	TGTGCCAGCAGCTCCCGCACGGGTTACACTGAAGCTTTCTTT
TRBJ1-2	.	.	TRBV11-3	CASSLRSADQGMNYGYTF	TGTGCCAGCAGCTTAAGGTCGGCGGACCAGGGGATGAACTATGGCTACACCTTC
TRBJ2-1	TRBD2	.	TRBV4-3	CASSQASSGYTYNEQFF	TGCGCCAGCAGCCAAGCGTCTAGCGGGTATACATACAATGAGCAGTTCTTC
TRBJ1-1	TRBD1	.	TRBV28	CASSSWTGVNTEAFF	TGTGCCAGCAGTTCCTGGACAGGGGTGAACACTGAAGCTTTCTTT
TRBJ2-6	.	.	TRBV19	CASTGREYSGANVLTF	TGTGCCAGTACAGGCAGGGAATACTCTGGGGCCAACGTCCTGACTTTC
TRBJ1-5	.	.	TRBV6-2/TRBV6-3	CASSYWGSTPREPQHF	TGTGCCAGCAGTTACTGGGGCAGCACCCCTAGGGAGCCCCAGCATTTT
TRBJ1-2	.	.	TRBV27	CASTSYSGGYTF	TGTGCCAGTACATCCTACTCGGGAGGCTACACCTTC